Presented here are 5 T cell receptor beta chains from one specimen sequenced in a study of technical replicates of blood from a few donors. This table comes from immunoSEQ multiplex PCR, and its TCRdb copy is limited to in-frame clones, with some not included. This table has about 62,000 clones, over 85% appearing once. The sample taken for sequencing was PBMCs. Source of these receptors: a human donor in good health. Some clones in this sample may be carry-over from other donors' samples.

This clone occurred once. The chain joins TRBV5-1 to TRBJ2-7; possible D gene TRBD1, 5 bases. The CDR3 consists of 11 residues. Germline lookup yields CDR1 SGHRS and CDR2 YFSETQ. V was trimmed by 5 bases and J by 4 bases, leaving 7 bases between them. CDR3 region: CASSPGYEQYF. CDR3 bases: TGCGCCAGCAGTCCAGGGTACGAGCAGTACTTC.

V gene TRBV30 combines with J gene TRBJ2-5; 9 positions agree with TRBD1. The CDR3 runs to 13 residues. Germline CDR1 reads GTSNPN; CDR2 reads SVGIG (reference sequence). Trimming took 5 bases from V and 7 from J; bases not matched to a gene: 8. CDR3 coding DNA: TGTGCCTGGGACCCGGGACAGGGTTCGACCCAGTACTTC. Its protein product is CAWDPGQGSTQYF.

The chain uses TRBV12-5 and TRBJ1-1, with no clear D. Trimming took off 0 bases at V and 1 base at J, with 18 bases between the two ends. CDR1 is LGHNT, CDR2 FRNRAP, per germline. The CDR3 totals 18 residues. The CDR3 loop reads CASGLVHQWASGNTEAFF. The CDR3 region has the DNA TGTGCTAGTGGTTTGGTACATCAGTGGGCCAGCGGGAACACTGAAGCTTTCTTT.

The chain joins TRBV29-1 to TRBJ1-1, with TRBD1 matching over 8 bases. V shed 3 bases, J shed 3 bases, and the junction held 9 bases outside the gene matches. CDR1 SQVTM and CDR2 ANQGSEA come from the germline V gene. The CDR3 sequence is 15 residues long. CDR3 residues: CSVETQGAWYTEAFF. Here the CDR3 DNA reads TGCAGCGTTGAGACCCAGGGGGCATGGTACACTGAAGCTTTCTTT.

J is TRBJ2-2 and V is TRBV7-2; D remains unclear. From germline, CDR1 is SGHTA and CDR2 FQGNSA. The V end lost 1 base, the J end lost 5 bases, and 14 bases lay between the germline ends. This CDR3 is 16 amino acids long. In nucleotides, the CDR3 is TGTGCCAGCAGCTTAGAAATTTCCGCGGCGACCGGGGAGCTGTTTTTT. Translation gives CASSLEISAATGELFF.